This entry features one TCR beta chain sequence. This entry comes from a study of glioma-infiltrating T cells after dendritic cell vaccination. Study details: Monocyte-derived dendritic cells, cultured approximately seven days with IL-4 and GM-CSF, were pulsed with autologous tumor lysate.

Libraries were prepared by immunoSEQ multiplex PCR; TCRdb keeps only in-frame clonotypes and omits some of them. The repertoire consists of under 100,000 clones, with more than 75% occurring once and the leading ten covering roughly 2.9%. The sequenced sample was blood, obtained before dendritic cell vaccination. This sequence originates from a human donor with glioblastoma.

CDR3 in amino acids: CASSQENRGASGYTF. In nucleotides, the CDR3 is TGCGCCAGCAGCCAAGAAAACAGGGGGGCGTCTGGCTACACCTTC. The genes are TRBV4-1 and TRBJ1-2; TRBD1 agrees at 8 bases. The CDR3 runs 15 residues. V shed 0 bases and J 7 bases; nucleotides not matched to a gene: 7. CDR1 is MGHRA, CDR2 YSYEKL, per germline.